The text below deals with one T cell receptor (beta chain). The clone's antigen remains unknown. Base qualities are not provided; no much larger clone lies one nucleotide away. V is cut by 1 base and J by 5 bases, and the space between the germline ends is 13 bases. The germline V gene provides CDR1 SNHLY and CDR2 FYNNEI. The CDR3 spans 15 residues, from the cysteine through the phenylalanine. The retained sequence is limited to the CDR3, 45 bases, with the frame set at the first base. This sample was included in a study of vaccination and CD4 T cells after COVID-19 (dated 2022 in TCRdb). At the level of the whole study: Convalescent patients had a positive SARS-CoV-2 result on nasal swab PCR, and of these patients, fewer than ten had mild disease and one had severe disease. Six males and four females were included in the convalescent cohort, with two Hispanic individuals, seven Caucasians, two Asians and one multiracial person represented. Participants received two doses of either the Pfizer-BioNTech BNT162b2 vaccine (n=8) or the Moderna mRNA-1273 vaccine (n=2). Post-COVID blood samples from convalescent patients were collected a median of approximately 93 days after diagnosis, with a range of about 35 to 161 days. The time from the second vaccine dose to post-vaccine blood sampling had a median of roughly 72 days and ranged from about 14 to 241 days. The cultures were stimulated with overlapping spike peptide pools from SARS-CoV-2 and from the common cold coronaviruses HCoV-NL63, HCoV-OC43 and HCoV-229E. Control cultures used a CEFX viral epitope pool as positive control, an HIV-1 Nef peptide pool as negative control, or no peptide. In ten to eleven COVID-19 convalescent patients and 4 infection-naive healthy vaccine recipients, the spike-specific CD4+ TCR repertoire before mRNA vaccination was compared with the repertoire after mRNA vaccination.

Overall results and qualifications from the work: Of the vaccine-specific clones in convalescent patients, 304 of 307, or nearly all, reacted only to SARS-CoV-2 spike and did not cross-react with common cold coronaviruses. Among the post-vaccine SARS-CoV-2-reactive clones in convalescent patients, a median approximately 86% showed up only after vaccination, which suggests vaccine-specific priming. Only a relatively small number of convalescent patients were included in the study, and early timepoints following natural infection were not analyzed. The median count of SARS-CoV-2-reactive clonotypes went up from some 23 after infection to 30 to 40 after vaccination, although the change was not significant.

This specimen's treatment or condition label, interpreted: roughly 10-day PBMC culture with coronavirus spike peptide pools or control peptides (ViraFEST assay). The ViraFEST assay, used in the study, expanded antigen-specific T cells with peptide pools and then identified the expanded clonotypes through TCR sequencing. The convalescent patients' positive SARS-CoV-2 PCR tests were from March to December 2020, which was before the Alpha, Beta and Delta variants emerged in the United States. PBMCs were cultured at roughly 1.9 million per well in IMDM supplemented with roughly 5% human AB serum and around 9.5 IU/ml IL-2, with about 10 ug/ml peptide pools added. Half of the culture medium was replaced with fresh IL-2-containing medium on days 3 and 7. CD4+ T cells were isolated after less than twelve days of culture through negative selection using the EasySep CD4+ T cell isolation kit. PBMCs were separated from whole blood using Ficoll-Paque Plus gradient centrifugation and then either used fresh or cryopreserved at -140C. Each culture condition was generally run in triplicate wells.

The library relied on PCR. At the Johns Hopkins FTIC core, DNA from the cultured CD4+ T cells underwent TCR sequencing with the Oncomine TCR Beta short-read assay. The QIAamp micro DNA kit was used to extract genomic DNA from the cultured CD4+ T cells. Oncomine TCR Beta libraries from cultured CD4+ T cells were pooled using unique dual indexes and sequenced on an Illumina iSeq 100. The authors processed their data as follows. Non-productive sequences were removed, and CDR3s not starting with C, not ending with F or W, or shorter than 7 amino acids were discarded. The MANAFEST web application identified antigen-specific clonotypes by comparing peptide-stimulated wells against reference wells and other culture wells. For a clone to be called positive, the clone needed an FDR below 0.05, an odds ratio above 5, and a productive frequency above 0.1% in at least two of three replicate wells. Cross-reactive clonotypes were defined as significantly expanded in both SARS-CoV-2 spike wells and at least one common cold coronavirus spike condition. Levenshtein distances (stringdist) and unrooted phylogenetic trees (ape) in R version 3.6.1 were used to assess CDR3 homology. TCRdb took the public reads, trimmed them with fastp at Q25, ran MiXCR for clone calling and kept in-frame beta chains. Each CDR3 protein gets just one entry, which takes the most common genes and DNA from the rows behind it. In this record, the V and J calls reflect TCRdb's handling and not the investigators' own analysis. For this sample the table gives fewer than 20,000 distinct CDR3 sequences, of which around 50% were detected only once. The top ten clonotypes cover around 7.3% of the sample.

The specimen comprised CD4+ T cells from blood, cultured in vitro, sampled before SARS-CoV-2 vaccination. This receptor was identified in a human donor who had recovered from COVID-19. The receptor chain draws on TRBV2 and TRBJ2-3; the D gene assignment is ambiguous. The CDR3 protein is CASSEEWGGLDTQYF. The DNA reads as follows: TGTGCCAGCAGTGAAGAGTGGGGTGGCCTAGATACGCAGTATTTT.